The entry below gives a single T cell receptor beta chain sequence along with its context. What it binds is not known. Each of the CD4+ naive, central memory, regulatory and stem cell-like memory populations was sorted via CD45RO/CCR7/CD25/CD127/CD95/CD27. J gave up 4 bases and V 7 bases, and 12 bases lay outside the gene matches. The CDR3 sequence is 15 residues long. Germline V gene data show CDR1 as MNHNY and CDR2 as SVGAGI (reference sequence). The data were taken from a study of beta chain features in type 1 diabetes. Study-wide results and caveats: In all four CD4+ subsets, TCRB CDR3 length was significantly, moderately reduced in type 1 diabetes. Small HLA sub-analyses could not settle whether HLA shapes TCRB rearrangement.

The entirety of the isolated RNA underwent reverse transcription, so expressed TCRB transcripts were sequenced. An average of around 3.4 million reads was obtained for naive, central memory and regulatory T cell samples. Sequencing used immunoSEQ multiplex PCR; TCRdb keeps in-frame clones, though not all of them. The sample records roughly 150,000 clones, almost 8% being singletons. The sample consisted of central memory CD4+ T cells from blood. The rearrangement uses TRBV6-6 and TRBJ1-2, with TRBD1 matching over 7 bases. The clonotype originates from a man aged 18 to 35 with type 1 diabetes. The CDR3 reads CASTLGTVQTYGYTF. DNA of the CDR3: TGTGCCAGCACCCTCGGGACAGTACAAACCTATGGCTACACCTTC.